This TCR beta chain is drawn from a study of T-cell memory formation after mild COVID-19. Study-level points and caveats: Some responding clones appeared in pre-infection memory, suggesting cross-reactive memory joined. Clones contracting across day 15 to 85 had a balanced CD4/CD8 profile; later expanding clones leaned CD4+.

As to this clonotype: Its antigen is unknown.

TCRdb reprocessed the 5' RACE reads via MiXCR and lists one record per CDR3 protein. The table records about 350,000 distinct CDR3 sequences, 28% of them present only once. The receptor's source is an adult woman who had mild COVID-19 (a few samples of this study predate the infection). Cell type and time point are not known. The sample consisted of PBMCs or a T cell subset sorted from them (not recorded which).

The CDR3 reads CASSQGGRNEQFF. CDR3 sequence (DNA): TGCGCCAGCAGCCAAGGGGGGCGCAATGAGCAGTTCTTC. The V gene is TRBV4-1, the J gene TRBJ2-1; the D gene is possibly TRBD1 (6 bases). Trimming removed 1 base at V and 6 bases at J, with 7 bases between. The CDR3 runs 13 residues. Per germline, CDR1 MGHRA and CDR2 YSYEKL.